This paragraph reports one T cell receptor beta chain. Primers included in the PCR were 60 Vbeta and 13 Jbeta primers. Clones were sequenced by immunoSEQ multiplex PCR, and TCRdb holds only the in-frame ones, with some missing. The repertoire includes 100,000 to 150,000 clones, over 60% of them detected once, and about 3% sits in the top ten. Germline CDR1 SGHDT, CDR2 YYEEEE. Trimming removed 7 bases from V and 0 bases from J, with 13 bases in between. There are 14 residues in the CDR3. The sample is drawn from a study of cytomegalovirus exposure and HLA in healthy donors. This rearrangement joins TRBV5-6 to TRBJ2-5; D is perhaps TRBD1 (6 bases). The sequence was obtained from a man aged 25 to 40 in good health and CMV-seronegative. The sample comprised PBMCs. CDR3 residues: CASGVRGNQETQYF. In nucleotides, the CDR3 is TGTGCCAGCGGAGTTAGGGGGAACCAAGAGACCCAGTACTTC.